Included here is one T cell receptor (beta chain) sequence, with context. This record comes from a study of T cell responses to AZD1222 COVID-19 vaccine. The CDR3 is made up of 21 amino acids. Only in-frame clones appear in the TCRdb table, and some are missing; sequencing was by immunoSEQ multiplex PCR. The sample includes about 130,000 clones, about 92% of them seen just once. The specimen was peripheral blood, collected on day 0 of AZD1222 vaccination. The V and J genes are TRBV21-1 and TRBJ1-1. TRBV21-1 is listed as a pseudogene. This receptor was identified in an adult in good health. The CDR3 DNA is TGTGCCAGCAGCAAAGTGATAAAGGGGCAGGAACTAGTGCTTGGCAATTCTGAAGCTTTCTTT. Translating gives CASSKVIKGQELVLGNSEAFF.